This TCR beta chain was captured by sequencing in a study of sequential checkpoint blockade in melanoma. TCRdb's table, derived via immunoSEQ multiplex PCR, lists solely in-frame clones and lacks some. In the table there are roughly 34,000 clones, 75% to 90% of which are singletons. Treatment of the sample: randomized to nivolumab then ipilimumab (arm A) or the reverse (arm B). Sorted cells were live CD3+CD8+, lacking CD19 and CD56, from PBMCs. The sequence came from a human donor with melanoma. Sequencing used CD8+ T cells sorted from blood (inferred from file names), obtained from a patient given nivolumab and ipilimumab in sequence.

CDR3 bases: TGTGCCAGCAGTTTAGTGGGCGCAAACAATGAGCAGTTCTTC. Encoded protein: CASSLVGANNEQFF. The chain uses TRBV27 and TRBJ2-1; D is ambiguous. Trimming removed 2 bases from V and 5 bases from J, with 10 bases in between. This CDR3 spans 14 amino acids. The germline CDR1 and CDR2 sequences are MNHEY and SMNVEV (reference sequence).